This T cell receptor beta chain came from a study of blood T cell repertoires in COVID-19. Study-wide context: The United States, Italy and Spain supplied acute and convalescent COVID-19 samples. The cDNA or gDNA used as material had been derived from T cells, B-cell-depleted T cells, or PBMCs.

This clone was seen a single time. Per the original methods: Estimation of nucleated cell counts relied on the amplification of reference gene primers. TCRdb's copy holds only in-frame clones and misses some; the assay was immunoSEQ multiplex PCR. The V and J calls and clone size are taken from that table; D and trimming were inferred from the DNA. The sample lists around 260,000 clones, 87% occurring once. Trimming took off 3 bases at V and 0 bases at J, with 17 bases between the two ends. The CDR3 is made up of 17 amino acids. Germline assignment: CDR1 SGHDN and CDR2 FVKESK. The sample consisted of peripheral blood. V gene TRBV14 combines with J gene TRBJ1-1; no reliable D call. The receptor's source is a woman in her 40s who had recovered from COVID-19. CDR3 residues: CASSQGISYLMNTEAFF. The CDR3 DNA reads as TGTGCCAGCAGCCAGGGCATCTCCTACCTCATGAACACTGAAGCTTTCTTT.